A selection of T cell receptor beta chains follows, all from one sample in a study of blood T cells in healthy people across ages. TCRdb passed the 5' RACE reads through MiXCR, listing each CDR3 protein once. The sample yields 2 million or so distinct CDR3 sequences, 49% seen once. Specimen: blood. These receptors came from a middle-aged woman in good health. The CDR3 runs from the conserved cysteine through the conserved F or W. Each record gives: clone size, V gene, D gene, J gene, CDR3 protein, CDR3 DNA. D genes are given only for firm matches. Size is stated for part of the rows, as once, few or many counts, or as a class when the clone is expanded.

.,TRBV25-1,.,TRBJ2-3,CASSDPKGQGVTDTQYF,TGTGCCAGCAGTGACCCCAAAGGGCAGGGTGTGACAGATACGCAGTATTTT
.,TRBV2,.,TRBJ2-5,CASIRDTQETQYF,TGTGCCAGCATTAGAGACACCCAAGAGACCCAGTACTTC
once,TRBV27,.,TRBJ2-5,CASSLFAGPYQETQYF,TGTGCCAGCAGTTTATTTGCAGGGCCGTACCAAGAGACCCAGTACTTC
.,TRBV5-6,TRBD1,TRBJ1-5,CASSWGSQGDQPQHF,TGTGCCAGCAGCTGGGGGTCACAGGGGGATCAGCCCCAGCATTTT
few,TRBV12-3/TRBV12-4,.,TRBJ1-6,CASSLALSPLHF,TGTGCCAGCAGTTTAGCGCTATCACCCCTCCACTTT
.,TRBV9,.,TRBJ2-1,CASSVALGGSYNEQFF,TGTGCCAGCAGCGTAGCTCTAGGGGGTTCCTACAATGAGCAGTTCTTC
few,TRBV28,.,TRBJ2-7,CASNPLGYEQYF,TGTGCCAGCAATCCGCTGGGGTACGAGCAGTACTTC
.,TRBV6-5,.,TRBJ2-1,CASNRIVDHEQFF,TGTGCCAGCAACCGCATAGTGGACCATGAGCAGTTCTTC
few,TRBV7-3,.,TRBJ2-6,CASSLTLGQTSGANVLTF,TGTGCCAGCAGCTTAACATTGGGGCAGACCTCTGGGGCCAACGTCCTGACTTTC
.,TRBV20-1,.,TRBJ1-4,CSAPPSGQMEKLFF,TGCAGTGCTCCCCCCTCGGGACAAATGGAAAAACTGTTTTTT
few,TRBV3-1,.,TRBJ2-1,CASSQSGRRLDEQFF,TGTGCCAGCAGCCAGAGCGGGCGTAGGTTAGATGAGCAGTTCTTC
.,TRBV5-1,TRBD1,TRBJ2-4,CASSTTDRGNIQYF,TGCGCCAGCAGCACCACGGACAGGGGAAACATTCAGTACTTC
.,TRBV12-3/TRBV12-4,.,TRBJ2-3,CASSLDWTDAQYF,TGTGCCAGCAGTTTGGACTGGACAGATGCGCAGTATTTT
.,TRBV29-1,.,TRBJ1-2,CSVEDLLAAPKYGYTF,TGCAGCGTTGAAGATCTTCTGGCAGCCCCTAAGTATGGCTACACCTTC
.,TRBV3-1,TRBD2,TRBJ2-1,CAGSQGFSGGHWFF,TGTGCCGGCAGCCAAGGGTTTAGCGGGGGTCATTGGTTCTTC
.,TRBV6-6,TRBD2,TRBJ2-3,CASSSASGSSTDTQYF,TGTGCCAGCAGTTCAGCTAGCGGTTCTAGCACAGATACGCAGTATTTT
.,TRBV7-2,TRBD2,TRBJ2-1,CASSLVDRGGVRNEQFF,TGTGCCAGCAGCTTAGTGGATCGCGGGGGGGTAAGGAATGAGCAGTTCTTC
.,TRBV3-1,TRBD1,TRBJ1-2,CASSQRRGQGVNGYTF,TGTGCCAGCAGCCAACGGCGAGGACAGGGGGTTAATGGCTACACCTTC
few,TRBV5-6,TRBD1,TRBJ2-7,CASSYDRDLYEQYF,TGTGCCAGCAGCTACGACAGGGACCTCTACGAGCAGTACTTC
.,TRBV4-1,.,TRBJ2-7,CASSQGDGLYEQYF,TGCGCCAGCAGCCAGGGGGATGGGCTCTACGAGCAGTACTTC
.,TRBV6-4,.,TRBJ1-2,CASRHTGFFGGYTF,TGTGCCAGCAGACACACAGGGTTCTTCGGTGGCTACACCTTC
.,TRBV15,.,TRBJ1-2,CATSREAVTNYGYTF,TGTGCCACCAGCAGAGAGGCAGTAACTAACTATGGCTACACCTTC
.,TRBV20-1,.,TRBJ1-1,CSAQAGVGTEAFF,TGCAGTGCCCAAGCTGGGGTCGGCACTGAAGCTTTCTTT
.,TRBV7-9,TRBD1,TRBJ1-5,CASSFGTGVNQPQHF,TGTGCCAGCAGTTTCGGGACAGGGGTAAATCAGCCCCAGCATTTT
.,TRBV6-1,TRBD1,TRBJ2-7,CASSDLDRGLNLYEQYF,TGTGCCAGCAGTGACCTTGACAGGGGGCTTAATTTATACGAGCAGTACTTC
.,TRBV27,TRBD1,TRBJ1-6,CASSLLRDRAELSLHF,TGTGCCAGCAGTTTATTACGGGACAGGGCGGAGTTGTCCCTCCACTTT
.,TRBV20-1,.,TRBJ2-7,CSARGPRNEQYF,TGCAGTGCTAGAGGACCGCGCAATGAGCAGTACTTC
.,TRBV5-1,.,TRBJ1-1,CASSVQTNTEAFF,TGCGCCAGCAGCGTACAAACGAACACTGAAGCTTTCTTT
few,TRBV6-2/TRBV6-3,.,TRBJ2-3,CASSYFQRSRTDTQYF,TGTGCCAGCAGTTACTTCCAGAGGTCTCGCACAGATACGCAGTATTTT
.,TRBV3-1,.,TRBJ1-5,CASSQGTTPGSNQPQHF,TGTGCCAGCAGCCAGGGGACGACCCCGGGGAGCAATCAGCCCCAGCATTTT
.,TRBV9,TRBD2,TRBJ2-3,CASSAAGGRSTDTQYF,TGTGCCAGCAGCGCGGCGGGGGGAAGGAGCACAGATACGCAGTATTTT
few,TRBV14,.,TRBJ1-1,CASSQTHGNEAFF,TGTGCCAGCAGCCAAACGCACGGAAATGAAGCTTTCTTT